The clone carrying this T cell receptor (beta chain) was found many times. This sample was taken from a study of blood T cell repertoires in COVID-19. The CDR3 totals 14 residues. Trimming cost V 5 bases and J 1 base, with 12 bases left between them. Germline V gives CDR1 SEHNR, CDR2 FQNEAQ (reference sequence). The data were produced by immunoSEQ multiplex PCR, yet TCRdb's version contains in-frame clones alone and is incomplete. This table has some 250,000 clones, around 85% appearing once. The specimen was peripheral blood. The V and J genes are TRBV7-9 and TRBJ2-7, with a weak D call TRBD1 (5 bases). The source is a woman of 80 years or more with acute or convalescent COVID-19. CDR3 sequence: CASSPVQGSYEQYF. The CDR3 bases are TGTGCCAGCAGCCCAGTCCAGGGATCCTACGAGCAGTACTTC.